The TCR beta chain under discussion was sequenced for a study of blood T cell repertoires in COVID-19. Study-wide context: The samples span acute and convalescent COVID-19 from the United States, Italy and Spain. PBMCs, B-cell-depleted T cells, or T cells were the source of the cDNA or gDNA that made up the material.

Some clones are missing from TCRdb's copy, which holds only in-frame ones; the method was immunoSEQ multiplex PCR. The sample consists of some 270,000 clones, 85% to 90% of them appearing once. The CDR3 is 16 residues long. Losses at the gene ends were 0 bases for V and 4 bases for J; bases not matched to a gene: 6. From germline, CDR1 is SGHNT and CDR2 YYREEE (reference sequence). Participants were aged about 18 to 95 years, lived in 20 to 25 US areas, and enrolled virtually. Cohorts were based on clinical histories the participants reported. This rearrangement joins TRBV5-4 to TRBJ2-1; 8 positions agree with TRBD2. This clonotype was sampled from a woman aged 25 to 45 with acute COVID-19. Source material: PBMCs or T cells enriched from blood (not recorded which). The DNA for the CDR3 is TGTGCCAGCAGCTTGGGGGGTAGCGGGAAGTACAATGAGCAGTTCTTC. Encoded protein: CASSLGGSGKYNEQFF.